This T cell receptor beta chain derives from a study of T cells in Graves' hyperthyroidism and ophthalmopathy. There were TCR beta CDR3 regions amplified from RNA transcripts. HTBI primers were employed in a first-round RT-PCR of the TCR CDR3. TCRdb used MiXCR to reprocess the multiplex PCR reads, holding one entry per CDR3 protein. The table has hundreds of thousands of distinct CDR3 sequences, approximately 19% seen once. Sample: blood. The sequence derives from a woman in her forties or fifties with Graves' hyperthyroidism that later progressed to Graves' ophthalmopathy.

The CDR3 DNA reads TGTGCCAGCAGTTCATTACTAATCTCGGAGACCCAGTACTTC. This codes for CASSSLLISETQYF. The chain joins TRBV6-5 to TRBJ2-5; D not resolved. Trimming left V 4 bases short and J 5 bases short, with 14 bases between. The CDR3 is 14 residues long. In germline, CDR1 is MNHEY, CDR2 SVGAGI.